Below are 29 T cell receptor beta chains sequenced from a single sample in a study of blood T cell repertoires in COVID-19. Clones were sequenced by immunoSEQ multiplex PCR, and TCRdb holds only the in-frame ones, with some missing. The sample gives 150,000 to 200,000 clones, 85% to 90% of which show up once; 4.4% is in the top ten. The sample taken for sequencing was peripheral blood. These receptors were obtained from a human donor in a cohort sampled during active COVID-19.

This rearrangement joins TRBV3-1 (or the pseudogene TRBV3-2) to TRBJ2-7; 9 bases are a match to TRBD2. The CDR3 runs 16 residues. V trimming: 4 bases; J trimming: 0 bases; junction bases outside the gene matches: 7. Germline V gives CDR1 LGHDT, CDR2 YNNKEL (reference sequence). The CDR3 coding sequence is TGTGCCAGCAGCCGGGGGGCTAGCGGGAACTCCTACGAGCAGTACTTC. Its translation: CASSRGASGNSYEQYF.

The V and J genes are TRBV7-8 and TRBJ2-2; maybe TRBD2 (5 bases). The CDR3 runs to 19 residues. In germline, CDR1 is SGHVS, CDR2 FQNEAQ. V was cut by 5 bases and J by 0 bases, with 22 bases left in between. CDR3 in amino acids: CASSQYGDLSGTNTGELFF. CDR3 nucleotides: TGTGCCAGCAGCCAATACGGGGATTTAAGCGGAACGAACACCGGGGAGCTGTTTTTT. Using reference TRBV7-8 and TRBJ2-2 for the parts outside the CDR3, the full variable domain is GAGVSQSPRYKVAKRGQDVALRCDPISGHVSLFWYQQALGQGPEFLTYFQNEAQLDKSGLPSDRFFAERPEGSVSTLKIQRTQQEDSAVYLCASSQYGDLSGTNTGELFFGEGSRLTVL.

In its sample, this clone was seen a few times. This sequence joins TRBV7-2 and TRBJ2-3; 8 bases agree with TRBD2. J was trimmed by 5 bases and V by 2 bases; bases with no gene match: 9. Germline CDR1 is SGHTA and CDR2 is FQGNSA. This CDR3 comprises 16 residues. The CDR3 DNA reads as TGTGCCAGCAGCTTAAGTATCGGGGGGGCGGAAGATACGCAGTATTTT. Its translation is CASSLSIGGAEDTQYF.

The gene calls are TRBV24-1 and TRBJ2-7; D is perhaps TRBD2 (5 bases). The CDR3 loop spans 13 amino acids. Germline values: CDR1 KGHDR, CDR2 SFDVKD. Trimming shortened V by 12 bases and J by 12 bases, and 26 bases separated the two germline ends. CDR3 protein: CAVPLSRDVRLYF. CDR3 bases: TGTGCCGTCCCCCTGAGTCGGGATGTAAGGTTGTACTTC.

J is TRBJ2-7 and V is TRBV9; a possible D gene is TRBD2 (6 bases). The CDR3 contains 15 residues. Trimming took off 4 bases at V and 0 bases at J, with 14 bases between the two ends. Germline CDR1 SGDLS, CDR2 YYNGEE. CDR3 sequence reads: CASSKGGGISYEQYF. The CDR3 DNA is TGTGCCAGCAGCAAAGGAGGAGGGATCTCCTACGAGCAGTACTTC.

The rearrangement uses TRBV9 and TRBJ1-5, with TRBD1 matching 7 bases. The CDR3 is 15 amino acids. V shed 3 bases and J 5 bases; nucleotides not matched to a gene: 8. Germline CDR1 reads SGDLS; CDR2 reads YYNGEE. This CDR3 reads CASSETGLGDQPQHF. Written as DNA, the CDR3 is TGTGCCAGCAGCGAGACAGGGTTGGGCGATCAGCCCCAGCATTTT.

This chain links TRBV5-6 with TRBJ2-1, with 10 bases fitting TRBD2. V lost 1 base, J lost 8 bases, and 3 bases stayed unmatched. The CDR3 is made up of 14 amino acids. In germline, CDR1 is SGHDT, CDR2 YYEEEE. The CDR3 bases are TGTGCCAGCAGCTTGAAGCGGGGGGGCCATGAGCAGTTCTTC. Protein: CASSLKRGGHEQFF.

The J gene is TRBJ2-3, the V gene TRBV19; 8 bases agree with TRBD2. The CDR3 runs 15 residues. V trimming: 9 bases; J trimming: 1 base; junction bases outside the gene matches: 9. Germline values: CDR1 LNHDA, CDR2 SQIVND (reference sequence). CDR3 protein: CASPRLASRTDTQYF. The CDR3 DNA sequence: TGTGCCAGCCCTCGACTAGCGAGTCGCACAGATACGCAGTATTTT.

V is TRBV12-5 and J is TRBJ1-2; 11 bases line up with TRBD1. This CDR3 has 15 amino acids. Germline V gene sequence: CDR1 LGHNT, CDR2 FRNRAP. The V gene end was trimmed by 3 bases and the J gene end by 4 bases; junction bases not matched to a gene: 4. CDR3 protein: CASGFLGQGVYGYTF. CDR3 coding DNA: TGTGCTAGTGGTTTCCTGGGACAGGGGGTCTATGGCTACACCTTC.

The chain combines TRBV4-1 with TRBJ2-3; 7 bases agree with TRBD2. Per germline, CDR1 MGHRA and CDR2 YSYEKL. J was trimmed by 2 bases and V by 3 bases; bases with no gene match: 14. CDR3 length: 18 residues. In DNA form, the CDR3 reads TGCGCCAGCAGCCATCCACAAGGGACTATCCTTACCACAGATACGCAGTATTTT. Encoded protein: CASSHPQGTILTTDTQYF.

This clone appeared a single time. V gene TRBV6-2 or TRBV6-3 combines with J gene TRBJ2-2; 10 nucleotides match TRBD2. V lost 4 bases and J lost 9; bases outside the gene matches: 11. Per germline, CDR1 MNHEY and CDR2 SVGEGT. The CDR3 extends over 16 amino acids. The CDR3 here is CASSFSLAGLYRELFF. DNA for the CDR3: TGTGCCAGCAGTTTCTCACTAGCGGGACTATACCGGGAGCTGTTTTTT.

The gene calls are TRBV3-1 (or the pseudogene TRBV3-2) and TRBJ1-1; possible D gene TRBD1, 5 bases. The CDR3 runs to 13 residues. Deletions cut 2 bases from V and 3 bases from J, with 7 bases between. Germline loops: CDR1 LGHDT, CDR2 YNNKEL (reference sequence). CDR3 amino acids: CASSQQGYTEAFF. CDR3 DNA sequence: TGTGCCAGCAGCCAACAGGGCTACACTGAAGCTTTCTTT.

The chain couples TRBV6-2 or TRBV6-3 to TRBJ2-7; TRBD2 agrees at 15 bases. CDR1 and CDR2 from the germline V gene are MNHEY and SVGEGT. The CDR3 loop spans 15 amino acids. V lost 5 bases, J lost 5 bases, and 4 bases stayed unmatched. As DNA, the CDR3 is TGTGCCAGCAGTGGGACTAGCGGGAGGATCCACGAGCAGTACTTC. Translation: CASSGTSGRIHEQYF.

The chain carries TRBV10-1 and TRBJ2-2; D perhaps matches TRBD2 (5 bases). The CDR3 totals 12 residues. Germline CDR1 and CDR2: WNHNN and SYGVQD (reference sequence). Trimming pared 6 bases from V and 3 bases from J, leaving 5 bases between. The CDR3 protein is CASSGDTGELFF. CDR3 nucleotide sequence: TGCGCCAGCAGCGGGGACACCGGGGAGCTGTTTTTT.

This chain connects TRBV12-3 or TRBV12-4 to TRBJ1-2; weak D call: TRBD1 (6 bases). V was trimmed by 5 bases and J by 2 bases, leaving 6 bases between them. CDR3 length equals 12 residues. The CDR3 loop reads CASSTGNYGYTF. The DNA for the CDR3 is TGTGCCAGCAGTACAGGGAACTATGGCTACACCTTC.

This clone has a single count. The chain combines TRBV18 with TRBJ2-2; 8 bases are shared with TRBD1. V lost 3 bases and J lost 0; bases outside the gene matches: 3. The CDR3 spans 16 residues. CDR1 is KGHSH and CDR2 is LQKENI in the germline V gene. CDR3: CASSPGQVPNTGELFF. The CDR3 nucleotides read TGTGCCAGCTCACCGGGACAGGTTCCGAACACCGGGGAGCTGTTTTTT.

In its sample, this clone was seen a few times. The chain couples TRBV2 to TRBJ1-2; D possibly corresponds to TRBD1 (6 bases). This CDR3 contains 13 residues. V lost 7 bases and J 1 base, leaving 10 bases between the germline ends. The germline V gene encodes CDR1 SNHLY and CDR2 FYNNEI. CDR3 nucleotide sequence: TGTGCCAGCACCCCAGGGGATAACTATGGCTACACCTTC. It encodes CASTPGDNYGYTF. Full variable domain (missing parts from reference TRBV2 and TRBJ1-2): EPEVTQTPSHQVTQMGQEVILRCVPISNHLYFYWYRQILGQKVEFLVSFYNNEISEKSEIFDDQFSVERPDGSNFTLKIRSTKLEDSAMYFCASTPGDNYGYTFGSGTRLTVV.

This clone was detected once. The V gene is TRBV6-2 or TRBV6-3, the J gene TRBJ1-1; 7 bases map to TRBD1. With V trimmed by 2 bases and J by 3 bases, 6 bases remained unmatched. Germline V lookup: CDR1 MNHEY, CDR2 SVGEGT. The CDR3 is 15 amino acids. Here the CDR3 reads CASSYRRRGHTEAFF. CDR3 coding DNA: TGTGCCAGCAGTTACCGTAGGAGGGGGCACACTGAAGCTTTCTTT.

V and J are TRBV7-9 and TRBJ2-3; 12 bases match TRBD2. The J segment lost 4 bases and the V segment lost 8 bases, leaving 4 bases of the junction unmatched. Germline V gives CDR1 SEHNR, CDR2 FQNEAQ (reference sequence). CDR3 length: 14 amino acids. This CDR3 is CASGLAGSPDTQYF. In DNA form, the CDR3 reads TGTGCCAGCGGACTAGCGGGATCCCCAGATACGCAGTATTTT.

This chain uses TRBV18 with TRBJ1-2; D perhaps matches TRBD1 (6 bases). V lost 0 bases and J 7 bases, leaving 12 bases between the germline ends. There are 14 residues in the CDR3. Germline V CDR1 and CDR2: KGHSH, LQKENI. CDR3 loop: CASSPPGGPGGYTF. CDR3 DNA: TGTGCCAGCTCACCACCGGGGGGGCCCGGTGGCTACACCTTC.

This clone was recorded only once. The chain joins TRBV27 to TRBJ2-3; 8 bases match TRBD2. CDR1 MNHEY and CDR2 SMNVEV come from the germline V gene (reference sequence). This CDR3 is built from 15 residues. The J segment lost 2 bases and the V segment lost 3 bases, leaving 4 bases of the junction unmatched. The CDR3 coding sequence is TGTGCCAGCAGTTTTAGCGGGGCCTACACAGATACGCAGTATTTT. Translation gives CASSFSGAYTDTQYF.

The V call is TRBV19, the J call TRBJ1-1, with 9 bases fitting TRBD1. The CDR3 length is 13 residues. The germline V gene encodes CDR1 LNHDA and CDR2 SQIVND (reference sequence). Trimming at V came to 7 bases and at J to 10 bases, leaving 10 bases not matched to a gene. The CDR3 reads CASTRTGEVTAFF. The CDR3 DNA reads TGTGCCAGTACCAGGACAGGGGAAGTTACAGCTTTCTTT.

This chain joins TRBV20-1 and TRBJ2-1; no definite D call. There are 11 residues in the CDR3. CDR1 DFQATT and CDR2 SNEGSKA come from the germline V gene (reference sequence). Between the trimmed V and J ends, which lost 2 bases and 4 bases, there was a span of 3 bases. This CDR3 reads CSARSYNEQFF. CDR3 bases: TGCAGTGCTAGATCGTACAATGAGCAGTTCTTC.

The V call is TRBV18, the J call TRBJ1-2, with 7 bases identical to TRBD1. The V and J ends lost 5 bases and 5 bases, in that order; junction bases with no gene match: 11. This CDR3 comprises 15 residues. CDR1 is KGHSH, CDR2 LQKENI, per germline. CDR3 coding DNA: TGTGCCAGCTCATCTTACAGGGGTTTAGGGTATGGCTACACCTTC. Translating it yields CASSSYRGLGYGYTF.

This chain links TRBV6-4 with TRBJ2-7, with TRBD2 identical over 8 bases. Losses at the gene ends were 0 bases for V and 3 bases for J; bases not matched to a gene: 7. This CDR3 comprises 16 residues. The germline CDR1 and CDR2 sequences are MRHNA and SNTAGT. Here the CDR3 reads CASSDSSRGGHYEQYF. The CDR3 bases are TGTGCCAGCAGTGACTCGAGTCGGGGGGGCCACTACGAGCAGTACTTC.

This chain connects TRBV4-1 to TRBJ2-1, with 9 bases aligning to TRBD1. Trimming took 1 base from V and 14 from J; bases not matched to a gene: 15. CDR1 and CDR2 from the germline V gene are MGHRA and YSYEKL. The CDR3 totals 16 residues. In nucleotides, the CDR3 is TGCGCCAGCAGCCAAGCTCCCTCCCTAGACCGGGACAGGGAGTTCTTC. It codes for CASSQAPSLDRDREFF.

The chain uses TRBV5-1 and TRBJ1-2; possible D gene TRBD1, 6 bases. The CDR3 has 15 residues. Trimming cost V 0 bases and J 5 bases, with 14 bases left between them. Germline loops: CDR1 SGHRS, CDR2 YFSETQ. The CDR3 bases are TGCGCCAGCAGCTTGGACGGGACACGGACATATGGCTACACCTTC. As protein: CASSLDGTRTYGYTF.

The gene calls are TRBV19 and TRBJ2-3; TRBD1 agrees at 10 bases. Trimming took 6 bases from V and 6 from J; bases not matched to a gene: 12. Germline CDR1 and CDR2: LNHDA and SQIVND (reference sequence). The CDR3 totals 16 residues. CDR3 sequence reads: CASRSPGQGLADTQYF. The DNA for the CDR3 is TGTGCCAGTAGGTCCCCGGGACAGGGGCTCGCCGATACGCAGTATTTT.

This sequence joins TRBV18 and TRBJ1-1; the match to TRBD1 covers 10 bases. CDR3 length: 13 residues. The ends lost 5 bases at V and 4 bases at J; junction bases unmatched: 1. Germline CDR1 is KGHSH and CDR2 is LQKENI. CDR3: CASSGDRGTEAFF. The CDR3 DNA reads TGTGCCAGCTCAGGGGACAGGGGCACTGAAGCTTTCTTT.